A single sample is the source of the 20 T cell receptor beta chains below, sequenced in a study of CXCR3-negative and CXCR3-positive naive CD8 T cells. The antigens for these receptors are not known. It was by 5' RACE with UMI labels that the TRB cDNA libraries were prepared. For each CDR3 protein, TCRdb gives one entry from its re-call of the 5' RACE reads, without DNA. The sample's table shows some 150,000 distinct CDR3 sequences. Overall study results and limits: CXCR3-expressing naive cells carried TRB CDR3s more hydrophobic than those of CXCR3-negative naive cells.

The source material was naive CXCR3+ CD8+ T cells from blood. The sample's subset: CD45RO-CCR7+CD27+CD95- naive CD8+ T cells expressing CXCR3 (TNR3+). The receptors shown here come from a human donor in good health. Some clones in this sample may be carry-over from other donors' samples.

This chain joins TRBV29-1 and TRBJ2-1; TCRdb returns TRBD2, unconfirmable since there is no DNA. This CDR3 comprises 14 residues. Germline CDR1 is SQVTM and CDR2 is ANQGSEA. The CDR3 loop reads CSVAASGSYNEQFF.

The gene calls are TRBV4-3 and TRBJ1-3. Germline V lookup: CDR1 LGHNA, CDR2 YSLEER. The CDR3 runs to 12 residues. The chain's CDR3 is CASRQGLNTIYF.

V is TRBV20-1 and J is TRBJ2-5; checking the TCRdb D call of TRBD2 is not possible without DNA. The CDR3 spans 15 residues. Germline loops: CDR1 DFQATT, CDR2 SNEGSKA (reference sequence). CDR3 region: CSARDNSVYQETQYF.

The chain employs TRBV30 and TRBJ1-2. Germline V gene data show CDR1 as GTSNPN and CDR2 as SVGIG (reference sequence). The CDR3 is made up of 11 amino acids. CDR3 in amino acids: CAWSKAPTVFF.

J is TRBJ2-7 and V is TRBV7-9; TCRdb designates TRBD1, a call that cannot be tested without DNA. The V gene's germline CDR1 is SEHNR and CDR2 FQNEAQ (reference sequence). There are 15 residues in the CDR3. The CDR3 is CASSLIQGEEYEQYF.

The rearrangement joins TRBV28 to TRBJ2-1; TCRdb calls TRBD2, which cannot be checked without DNA. Germline values: CDR1 MDHEN, CDR2 SYDVKM. This CDR3 contains 14 residues. CDR3 in amino acids: CASSLPSGRNEQFF.

The genes are TRBV12-3 or TRBV12-4 and TRBJ1-2; TCRdb picks TRBD1, but there is no DNA to check that call. There are 12 residues in the CDR3. CDR3 region: CASSGQVYGYTF.

The CDR3 sequence is CASSLAVRRPSYEQYF. The V call is TRBV7-2, the J call TRBJ2-7. The CDR3 has 16 residues. Per the germline V gene, CDR1 is SGHTA and CDR2 is FQGNSA.

The rearrangement joins TRBV27 to TRBJ2-7. Germline assignment: CDR1 MNHEY and CDR2 SMNVEV (reference sequence). The length of the CDR3 is 13 residues. CDR3 loop: CASSLTYSYEQYF.

The CDR3 sequence: CASSYGVSYEQYF. This chain connects TRBV6-6 to TRBJ2-7. CDR3 length: 13 residues. Per germline, CDR1 MNHNY and CDR2 SVGAGI (reference sequence).

The chain couples TRBV7-7 to TRBJ2-5; the TCRdb call, TRBD1, lacks DNA for checking. The CDR3 extends over 16 amino acids. Germline values: CDR1 SSHAT, CDR2 FNYEAQ (reference sequence). The CDR3 here is CASSQGQGVRRETRYF.

The chain joins TRBV19 to TRBJ2-7. Germline lookup yields CDR1 LNHDA and CDR2 SQIVND (reference sequence). The CDR3 is 13 amino acids. CDR3 in amino acids: CASSPSIDYEQYF.

The rearrangement links TRBV30 to TRBJ2-7. CDR1 and CDR2 from the germline V gene are GTSNPN and SVGIG (reference sequence). This CDR3 has 11 amino acids. CDR3 region: CAWIDPYEQYF. The variable domain in full, completed from reference TRBV30 and TRBJ2-7, reads SQTIHQWPATLVQPVGSPLSLECTVEGTSNPNLYWYRQAAGRGLQLLFYSVGIGQISSEVPQNLSASRPQDRQFILSSKKLLLSDSGFYLCAWIDPYEQYFGPGTRLTVT.

J is TRBJ2-2 and V is TRBV20-1. Germline V gene data show CDR1 as DFQATT and CDR2 as SNEGSKA (reference sequence). CDR3 length: 14 residues. The CDR3 spells CSARGGSNTGELFF.

J is TRBJ1-5 and V is TRBV7-9; with no DNA, the TCRdb D assignment of TRBD1 cannot be verified. Looked up from germline, CDR1 is SEHNR and CDR2 is FQNEAQ (reference sequence). This CDR3 is 15 amino acids long. The CDR3 is CASSRDGELSQPQHF.

The gene calls are TRBV10-3 and TRBJ2-1; TCRdb selects TRBD1, and the lack of DNA leaves this call unchecked. CDR3 size: 19 residues. Germline V gene sequence: CDR1 ENHRY, CDR2 SYGVKD. The CDR3 is CAISDSELRDGGSYNEQFF.

V and J are TRBV2 and TRBJ1-5. Germline-derived CDR1 and CDR2 are SNHLY and FYNNEI. This CDR3 has 11 residues. CDR3 region: CASGSNQPQHF.

The chain joins TRBV5-1 to TRBJ1-2. This CDR3 region has 15 residues. The germline gives CDR1 SGHRS, CDR2 YFSETQ. The CDR3 protein is CASSPFSGEIYGYTF.

The rearrangement uses TRBV29-1 and TRBJ2-5; TCRdb's D gene call, TRBD1, goes unchecked for lack of DNA. Per the germline V gene, CDR1 is SQVTM and CDR2 is ANQGSEA. This CDR3 region has 14 residues. The CDR3 region is CSVPPGQGWETQYF.

The V call is TRBV5-1, the J call TRBJ1-1. From germline, CDR1 is SGHRS and CDR2 YFSETQ. The CDR3 extends over 12 amino acids. CDR3: CASSLVGLEAFF.